One and the same sample provided the 17 T cell receptor beta chains below, sequenced in a study of CD8 T cells in Susac syndrome. A quantity of 0.5 to 1 ug RNA underwent reverse transcription using random hexamers. TCRdb independently ran MiXCR on the immunoSEQ multiplex PCR reads; one entry per CDR3 protein. The sample holds 95,000 to 150,000 distinct CDR3 sequences; roughly 95% are singletons and the top ten take roughly 0.14%. Sequenced material: CD4+ T cells from PBMCs. The receptors derive from a human donor with Susac syndrome.

V is TRBV12-3 or TRBV12-4 and J is TRBJ1-5; D perhaps matches TRBD1 (5 bases). Between the trimmed V and J ends, which lost 6 bases and 6 bases, there was a span of 12 bases. This CDR3 comprises 13 residues. Here the CDR3 DNA reads TGTGCCAGCAGGCGACGGGGGGGTCAGCCCCAGCATTTT. Amino acid sequence: CASRRRGGQPQHF.

This clonotype was observed once. The J gene is TRBJ2-2, the V gene TRBV3-1, with 11 bases aligning to TRBD2. The CDR3 contains 15 residues. V shed 5 bases, J shed 2 bases, and the junction held 1 base outside the gene matches. Germline CDR1 LGHDT, CDR2 YNNKEL (reference sequence). CDR3 sequence reads: CASSGTSGNTGELFF. The CDR3 bases are TGTGCCAGCAGCGGGACTAGCGGCAACACCGGGGAGCTGTTTTTT.

This chain links TRBV28 with TRBJ1-5; no clear D. Trimming removed 6 bases at V and 9 bases at J, with 15 bases between. The CDR3 sequence is 13 residues long. Germline loops: CDR1 MDHEN, CDR2 SYDVKM. Written as DNA, the CDR3 is TGTGCCAGCAGCCGGGGAATCGTTAGGCCCCAGCATTTT. The encoded protein is CASSRGIVRPQHF.

The chain employs TRBV9 and TRBJ2-3; D call uncertain. V gave up 0 bases and J gave up 5 bases, with 4 bases separating them. This CDR3 has 12 residues. Germline V lookup: CDR1 SGDLS, CDR2 YYNGEE. The CDR3 DNA sequence: TGTGCCAGCAGCGTAGGTGGAGATACGCAGTATTTT. Translation: CASSVGGDTQYF.

This rearrangement joins TRBV12-3 or TRBV12-4 to TRBJ2-7; D is tentatively TRBD1 or TRBD2 (5 bases each). Trimming stripped 5 bases from V and 2 bases from J, with 16 bases between. The CDR3 length is 15 residues. In DNA, the CDR3 is TGTGCCAGCAGTCCGACGGGACCCAAGGCCTACGAGCAGTACTTC. Amino acids: CASSPTGPKAYEQYF.

This sequence joins TRBV30 and TRBJ2-7; 10 positions match TRBD2. The CDR3 has 12 residues. Per germline, CDR1 GTSNPN and CDR2 SVGIG (reference sequence). The V gene end was trimmed by 8 bases and the J gene end by 2 bases; junction bases not matched to a gene: 3. The CDR3 is CAGTSAAYEQYF. The CDR3 DNA reads TGTGCCGGGACTAGCGCTGCCTACGAGCAGTACTTC.

This clonotype was counted once. This chain connects TRBV25-1 to TRBJ1-2, with D unresolved. Germline lookup yields CDR1 MGHDK and CDR2 SYGVNS. The CDR3 spans 13 residues. Between the trimmed V and J ends, which lost 6 bases and 5 bases, there was a span of 13 bases. CDR3 region: CASRDSRTYGYTF. CDR3 in DNA: TGTGCCAGCAGGGATTCCCGGACTTATGGCTACACCTTC.

The chain has TRBV29-1 and TRBJ1-3; D not certain. CDR3 size: 12 residues. Trimming cost V 6 bases and J 6 bases, with 12 bases left between them. In germline, CDR1 is SQVTM, CDR2 ANQGSEA. The CDR3 sequence: CSVATLTNTIYF. As DNA, the CDR3 is TGCAGCGTAGCGACACTGACAAACACCATATATTTT.

The chain recombines TRBV24-1 with TRBJ2-3; D is perhaps TRBD1 or TRBD2 (6 bases each). The CDR3 is made up of 14 amino acids. Trimming left V 7 bases short and J 3 bases short, with 13 bases between. Germline assignment: CDR1 KGHDR and CDR2 SFDVKD. The CDR3 loop is CATSLGGRTDTQYF. The CDR3 DNA reads as TGTGCCACCAGCCTCGGGGGCAGAACAGATACGCAGTATTTT.

The chain carries TRBV5-1 and TRBJ2-1; 9 positions match TRBD2. CDR1 SGHRS and CDR2 YFSETQ come from the germline V gene. V trimming: 1 base; J trimming: 3 bases; junction bases outside the gene matches: 2. The CDR3 covers 15 residues. Here the CDR3 reads CASSLTSGYYNEQFF. In nucleotides, the CDR3 is TGCGCCAGCAGCTTGACTAGCGGGTACTACAATGAGCAGTTCTTC.

The CDR3 DNA is TGCGCCAGCAGCTTGGTTGGGACTAGCGGCCCCACAGATACGCAGTATTTT. This sequence encodes CASSLVGTSGPTDTQYF. The chain employs TRBV5-1 and TRBJ2-3, with 11 bases fitting TRBD2. Germline lookup yields CDR1 SGHRS and CDR2 YFSETQ. The CDR3 is 17 residues long. The V and J ends lost 0 bases and 2 bases, in that order; junction bases with no gene match: 5.

This chain uses TRBV5-1 with TRBJ1-4; D remains ambiguous. The CDR3 runs to 12 residues. Deletions cut 1 base from V and 10 bases from J, with 8 bases between. In germline, CDR1 is SGHRS, CDR2 YFSETQ. The CDR3 sequence: CASSLNPPKLFF. The CDR3 coding sequence is TGCGCCAGCAGCTTGAACCCGCCAAAACTGTTTTTT.

This chain joins TRBV2 and TRBJ2-7; no clear D gene. Germline CDR1 is SNHLY and CDR2 is FYNNEI. V lost 1 base, J lost 6 bases, and 19 bases lay in between. The CDR3 length is 16 residues. As DNA, the CDR3 is TGTGCCAGCAGTGAAGTTCGACCCCCTGGTTCGGCCGAGCAGTACTTC. Amino acid sequence: CASSEVRPPGSAEQYF.

The rearrangement links TRBV29-1 to TRBJ2-3; D is ambiguous. The CDR3 spans 11 residues. Germline CDR1 is SQVTM and CDR2 is ANQGSEA. Trimming removed 5 bases from V and 4 bases from J, with 7 bases in between. The chain's CDR3 is CSVRTADTQYF. CDR3 sequence (DNA): TGCAGCGTTCGGACCGCAGATACGCAGTATTTT.

The chain has TRBV5-1 and TRBJ2-1, with TRBD1 identical over 8 bases. Germline CDR1 reads SGHRS; CDR2 reads YFSETQ. There are 13 residues in the CDR3. With V trimmed by 3 bases and J by 4 bases, 0 bases remained unmatched. CDR3: CASSWTGYNEQFF. The CDR3, as DNA: TGCGCCAGCAGCTGGACAGGGTACAATGAGCAGTTCTTC.

This chain joins TRBV2 and TRBJ2-7, with 7 positions matching TRBD2. The CDR3 has 11 residues. V gave up 4 bases and J gave up 9 bases; unmatched junction bases: 3. Germline V CDR1 and CDR2: SNHLY, FYNNEI. This CDR3 is CASSGRGVQYF. For the CDR3, the DNA is TGTGCCAGCAGTGGACGGGGGGTGCAGTACTTC. The complete variable domain, with remaining parts taken from reference TRBV2 and TRBJ2-7, reads EPEVTQTPSHQVTQMGQEVILRCVPISNHLYFYWYRQILGQKVEFLVSFYNNEISEKSEIFDDQFSVERPDGSNFTLKIRSTKLEDSAMYFCASSGRGVQYFGPGTRLTVT.

This sequence joins TRBV20-1 and TRBJ1-1; D is unclear. The length of the CDR3 is 15 residues. Germline CDR1 and CDR2: DFQATT and SNEGSKA (reference sequence). The V end was cut by 3 bases, the J end by 0 bases, with 14 bases between. This CDR3 reads CSARPRTIVNTEAFF. CDR3 in DNA: TGCAGTGCTAGGCCCCGGACTATCGTGAACACTGAAGCTTTCTTT.